This entry lists 5 T cell receptor beta chains sequenced from one sample in a study of cytomegalovirus exposure and HLA in healthy donors. Use of 60 Vbeta and 13 Jbeta primers characterized the PCR. Method: immunoSEQ multiplex PCR; TCRdb's copy keeps in-frame clones and lacks some. Among about 130,000 clones listed, 8.5% to 10% were seen once. Sequenced input: PBMCs. Receptors originate from a middle-aged man in good health and CMV-seronegative.

This sequence joins TRBV11-3 and TRBJ2-3; TRBD1 matches 7 bases. Germline V gene sequence: CDR1 SGHNT, CDR2 YENEEA. J lost 3 bases, V lost 3 bases, and 3 bases had no gene match. This CDR3 is 14 amino acids long. The CDR3 nucleotides are TGTGCCAGCAGCTTGCGGACAGGTACAGATACGCAGTATTTT. Translating it yields CASSLRTGTDTQYF.

The chain employs TRBV19 and TRBJ2-7, with 7 bases identical to TRBD1. CDR1 is LNHDA, CDR2 SQIVND, per germline (reference sequence). The V segment lost 9 bases and the J segment 5 bases; nucleotides outside the gene matches: 7. The CDR3 runs 12 residues. CDR3 region: CASDNRGNEQYF. The CDR3 nucleotides read TGTGCCAGCGACAACAGGGGTAACGAGCAGTACTTC.

V gene TRBV13 combines with J gene TRBJ1-1, with D possibly matching TRBD1 (6 bases). The CDR3 contains 14 residues. Germline lookup yields CDR1 PRHDT and CDR2 FYEKMQ (reference sequence). Trimming stripped 6 bases from V and 1 base from J, with 12 bases between. CDR3 amino acids: CASSFPQGNTEAFF. For the CDR3, the DNA is TGTGCCAGCAGTTTCCCACAGGGGAACACTGAAGCTTTCTTT.

There are a few counts of this clone. As DNA, the CDR3 is TGTGCCAGCAGTTTCACGTACGAGCAGTACTTC. This translates into CASSFTYEQYF. The chain combines TRBV28 with TRBJ2-5; D unresolved. The DNA matches TRBJ2-7 better at its end, which makes the J call doubtful. Germline CDR1 reads MDHEN; CDR2 reads SYDVKM. The CDR3 totals 11 residues.

Here the CDR3 DNA reads TGTGCCAGCAGCCGCAGACAGGGAGACGAGCAGTACTTC. Translating gives CASSRRQGDEQYF. The genes are TRBV4-2 and TRBJ2-7; 7 bases fit TRBD1. Losses at the gene ends were 4 bases for V and 5 bases for J; bases not matched to a gene: 5. CDR3 length: 13 amino acids. Per the germline V gene, CDR1 is LGHNA and CDR2 is YNFKEQ.